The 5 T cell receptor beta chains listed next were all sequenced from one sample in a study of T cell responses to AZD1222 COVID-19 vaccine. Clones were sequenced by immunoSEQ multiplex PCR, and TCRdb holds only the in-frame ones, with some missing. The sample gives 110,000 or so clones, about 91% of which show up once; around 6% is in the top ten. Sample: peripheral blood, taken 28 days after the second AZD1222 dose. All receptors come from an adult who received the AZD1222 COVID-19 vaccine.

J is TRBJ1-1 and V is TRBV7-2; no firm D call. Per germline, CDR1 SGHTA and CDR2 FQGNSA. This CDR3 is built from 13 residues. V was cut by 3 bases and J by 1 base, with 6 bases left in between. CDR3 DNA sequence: TGTGCCAGCAGCTTTGCAGAGAACACTGAAGCTTTCTTT. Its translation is CASSFAENTEAFF.

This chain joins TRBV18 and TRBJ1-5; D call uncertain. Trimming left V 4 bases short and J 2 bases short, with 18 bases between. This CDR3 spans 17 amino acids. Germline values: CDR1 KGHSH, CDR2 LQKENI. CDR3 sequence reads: CASSLPDLGSGNQPQHF. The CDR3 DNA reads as TGTGCCAGCTCACTTCCGGACCTGGGGAGTGGCAATCAGCCCCAGCATTTT.

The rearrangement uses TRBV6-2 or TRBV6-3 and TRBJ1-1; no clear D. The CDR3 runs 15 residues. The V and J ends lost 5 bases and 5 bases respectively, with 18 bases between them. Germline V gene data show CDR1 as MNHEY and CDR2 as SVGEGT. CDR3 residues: CASSPADAAGTEAFF. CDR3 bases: TGTGCCAGCAGTCCGGCTGACGCGGCGGGAACTGAAGCTTTCTTT.

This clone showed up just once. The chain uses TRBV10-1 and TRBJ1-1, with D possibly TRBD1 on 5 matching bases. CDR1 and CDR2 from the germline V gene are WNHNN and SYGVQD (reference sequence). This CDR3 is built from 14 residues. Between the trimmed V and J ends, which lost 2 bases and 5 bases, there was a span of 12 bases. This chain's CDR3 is CASSEARVATEAFF. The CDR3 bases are TGCGCCAGCAGTGAGGCCAGGGTTGCGACTGAAGCTTTCTTT.

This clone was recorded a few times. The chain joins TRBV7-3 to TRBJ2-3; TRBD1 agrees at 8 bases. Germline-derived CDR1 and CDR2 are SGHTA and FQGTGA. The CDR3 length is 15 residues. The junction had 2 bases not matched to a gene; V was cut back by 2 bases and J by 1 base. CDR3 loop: CASSLQGAGTDTQYF. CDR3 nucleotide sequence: TGTGCCAGCAGCTTACAGGGGGCCGGCACAGATACGCAGTATTTT.